A selection of T cell receptor beta chains follows, all from one sample in a study of T-cell memory formation after mild COVID-19. TCRdb re-derived calls from the 5' RACE reads in MiXCR, one entry per CDR3 protein. Of 200,000 to 250,000 distinct CDR3 sequences listed, about 17% are singletons. Sequenced: PBMCs or a T cell subset sorted from them (not recorded which). These receptors were taken from a young man who had mild COVID-19 (a few samples of this study predate the infection). Cell type and time point are not known. The conserved cysteine and the conserved F or W are not part of the CDR3 here.

V	J	CDR3
TRBV19	TRBJ1-2	ASNWGVGYGYT
TRBV20-1	TRBJ2-1	SAKGNEQF
TRBV5-1	TRBJ1-1	ASSSDGLNTEAF
TRBV7-9	TRBJ2-3	ASSFYSADTQY
TRBV29-1	TRBJ2-7	SVCGTMIQDEQY
TRBV5-1	TRBJ2-5	ASSPRTPQETQY
TRBV6-1	TRBJ1-6	ASRDGRGNSPLH
TRBV5-6	TRBJ1-2	ASSSRTGLRYGYT
TRBV6-5	TRBJ2-1	ASSPTYTYNEQF
TRBV5-1	TRBJ2-1	ASSLGQRLSYNEQF
TRBV7-2	TRBJ2-5	ASSLVISTETQY
TRBV5-1	TRBJ2-3	ASSFTHSTDTQY
TRBV5-5	TRBJ1-3	ASRGGIGNTIY
TRBV18	TRBJ2-1	ASSPPYGGYNEQF
TRBV7-4	TRBJ1-4	ASSLCQLNEKLF
TRBV6-2/TRBV6-3	TRBJ2-7	ASSEAGTEIYEQY
TRBV7-9	TRBJ1-4	ASSLERGEKLF
TRBV14	TRBJ2-1	ASSQEGPPYNEQF
TRBV7-2	TRBJ1-2	ASSLEPGRDGYT
TRBV20-1	TRBJ2-1	SAARGGAKSSYNEQF
TRBV10-3	TRBJ2-1	AISGSGTEAEQF
TRBV15	TRBJ2-2	ATSRDGLGAGELF
TRBV7-3	TRBJ2-3	ASSPTSSRDTQY
TRBV10-3	TRBJ2-7	AISPRIGTQSYEQY
TRBV25-1	TRBJ2-2	ASSSPGTANTGELF
TRBV20-1	TRBJ2-3	SASTTTPDTQY
TRBV5-1	TRBJ2-7	ASSPDSTYEQY
TRBV7-2	TRBJ1-5	ASSREPVGNNQPQH
TRBV2	TRBJ1-1	ASIDSGGGRAF
TRBV7-9	TRBJ2-7	ASSLSDRGLDEQY
TRBV5-1	TRBJ2-7	ASSLAGTGTYEQY
TRBV7-2	TRBJ2-3	ASTLQGLDTQY
TRBV7-6	TRBJ2-1	ASSSLGVAVNEQF
TRBV18	TRBJ2-7	ASSPGDRTYEQY
TRBV7-3	TRBJ2-3	ASSRGSRTDTQY
TRBV20-1	TRBJ1-6	SARGSGWERNSPLH
TRBV24-1	TRBJ2-5	ATSDSAPAKRGGWETQY
TRBV25-1	TRBJ1-2	ASSPLDRQGGYT
TRBV5-1	TRBJ2-5	ASSLDYTTQY
TRBV7-3	TRBJ2-1	ASSLQDTGGSYNEQF
TRBV3-1	TRBJ2-3	ASSQFVGNTQY
TRBV6-5	TRBJ1-3	ASTGGASGNTIY
TRBV29-1	TRBJ1-3	SALGQVPGNTIY
TRBV20-1	TRBJ2-3	SAIELAGGHTQY
TRBV5-6	TRBJ2-7	ASSTRGGYEQY